The table lists the clone carrying this T cell receptor (beta chain) with a few counts. Its antigen is unknown. The CDR3 loop spans 11 amino acids. Germline CDR1 is SGHRS and CDR2 is YFSETQ. The germline V and J ends were trimmed by 6 bases and 5 bases, with 8 bases remaining between them. Graves' hyperthyroidism without ophthalmopathy progression within 18 months was termed stable. Researchers barred patients who had uncontrolled infection, other autoimmune disease, pregnancy or lactation. Clinical symptoms, serum thyroxine and TRAb, thyroid ultrasound and orbital computed tomography were used for the diagnoses. What was amplified from RNA transcripts were TCR beta CDR3 regions. A first-round RT-PCR of the TCR CDR3 used the HTBI primer set. TCRdb reprocessed the multiplex PCR reads via MiXCR and lists one record per CDR3 protein. The sample lists approximately 300,000 distinct CDR3 sequences; 16% were seen once.

The sample is drawn from a study of T cells in Graves' hyperthyroidism and ophthalmopathy. Whole-study results and caveats: It was a median roughly six months before onset that the model predicted ophthalmopathy.

The sequencing input was blood. This TCR came from a man aged 25-45 years with Graves' hyperthyroidism. This chain uses TRBV5-1 with TRBJ1-2, with a weak D call TRBD1 (5 bases). CDR3: CASTGGYGYTF. For the CDR3, the DNA is TGCGCCAGCACCGGGGGATATGGCTACACCTTC.